This TCR beta chain was retrieved from a study of early T cells in non-severe SARS-CoV-2 infection. Study information: Sequencing input comprised bulk RNA from unsorted whole blood; chain pairing was not available.

The library protocol tagged individual cDNA molecules with unique molecular identifiers. Using its own MiXCR run on the 5' RACE reads, TCRdb lists one record per CDR3 protein. Altogether 21,000 or so distinct CDR3 sequences are present, about 5.3% being singletons, with the ten largest covering around 10%. The germline gives CDR1 SEHNR, CDR2 FQNEAQ (reference sequence). Trimming removed 6 bases from V and 7 bases from J, with 13 bases in between. CDR3 size: 13 residues. Overall study findings and caveats: VDJdb matching favored anti-spike CD8 responses, missing private and CD4 specificities.

This clonotype was picked up a small number of times. Its specificity is not known. The J gene is TRBJ2-1, the V gene TRBV7-9, with a weak D call TRBD2 (5 bases). This clonotype was obtained from an adult who was a healthcare worker with PCR-confirmed SARS-CoV-2 infection or an uninfected control (not recorded which). Sequencing input: whole blood. The CDR3 DNA reads TGTGCCAGCAGGTGGGAGCGTGGTAATGAGCAGTTCTTC. Its translation is CASRWERGNEQFF.